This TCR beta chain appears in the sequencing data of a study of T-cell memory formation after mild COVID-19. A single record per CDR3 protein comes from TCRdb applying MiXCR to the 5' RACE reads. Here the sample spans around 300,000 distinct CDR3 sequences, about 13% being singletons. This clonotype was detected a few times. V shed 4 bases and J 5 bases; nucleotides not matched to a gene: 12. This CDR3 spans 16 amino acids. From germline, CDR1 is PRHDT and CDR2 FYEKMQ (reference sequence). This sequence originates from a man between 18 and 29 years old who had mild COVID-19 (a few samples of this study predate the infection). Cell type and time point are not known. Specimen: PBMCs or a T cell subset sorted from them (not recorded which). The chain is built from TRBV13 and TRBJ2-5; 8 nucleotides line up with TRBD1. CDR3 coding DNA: TGTGCCAGCAGCTCCGCAGTACAGGGGGTTCGGGAGACCCAGTACTTC. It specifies CASSSAVQGVRETQYF.